This TCR beta chain was profiled in a study of cytomegalovirus exposure and HLA in healthy donors (dated by TCRdb to the late 2010s). As for the study more broadly: An earlier analysis of several hundred of the donors reported 276 Gb of sequence data and approximately 110 million unique TCR beta sequences from some 180 million T cells. High-throughput TCR immunosequencing, statistical association of individual TCRs with disease status, and machine learning were combined to predict cytomegalovirus infection status. The study was designed to test whether signatures of past pathogen exposure could be identified by cataloging public T cell receptors. To decide whether each TCR beta V gene segment behaved as functional or pseudogenic, an earlier analysis of several hundred of the donors relied on high-throughput TCR beta sequencing. Genome-wide SNP genotypes for about 65% of the 666 donors were used in a later genetic analysis, which treated that subset as a discovery cohort. Class I and class II HLA loci were covered by the typing at four-digit resolution. Across around 400 genotyped donors of the cohort, an average of roughly 230,000 unique TCR beta nucleotide sequences per donor were sequenced, and around 20% of those sequences were non-productive. A later analysis re-analyzed previously published TCR beta repertoires from roughly 630 donors and added high-resolution HLA genotyping to study TCR occurrence patterns. Along with the approximately 650-subject first cohort, a separate validation cohort of 120 different subjects was used. Donor age, sex, ethnicity and CMV serostatus were compiled together with the repertoire data. An early release that covered more than 550 HLA-typed donors contained approximately 300 gigabases of sequencing data and tens of millions of unique TCR sequences. Typing coverage varied by locus: 629-630 donors for A, B, C, DRB1 and DQB1; roughly 520 for DQA1; approximately 570 for DPA1; around 490 for DPB1. Among the approximately 400 genotyped donors, around 81% belonged to the genetic ancestry cluster associated with self-reported Caucasian donors. Five DR-DQ haplotypes were treated as single units for association and clustering because of strong linkage in the cohort. Rather than drawing on any new phenotypic data, the later analysis identified candidate immune exposures from TCR beta sequences and the way those sequences occurred across donors. The T cell repertoires of several hundred subjects were profiled by immunosequencing and related to cytomegalovirus serostatus. All discovery cohort repertoires had been generated on a single sequencing platform. Overall results and qualifications from the work: A few of the identified cytomegalovirus-associated TCR beta chains were confirmed in vitro to be specific for cytomegalovirus antigens. A later analysis associated 16,951 TCR beta sequences with specific HLA alleles at a false discovery rate of 0.05. When HLA alleles, especially DR and DQ, strongly co-occurred, attributing TCR associations to individual alleles was difficult. In a later genetic analysis, fewer N-insertions in productive TCRs were reported among donors in an Asian-associated ancestry cluster than the approximately 670-donor mean. Several of the top co-occurrence clusters appeared to be linked to parvovirus B19, influenza, CMV and Epstein-Barr virus, according to a later analysis. Linkage disequilibrium might explain the correlated functional status among segregating V segments, but an unknown experimental factor could not be ruled out. In an earlier analysis of more than 450 of the donors, most TCR beta V segments were observed in productive rearrangements about 90% or about 30% of the time, broadly matching IMGT annotations. A further reported finding was that TCR beta sequences accurately predicted the HLA-A and HLA-B alleles for most subjects in the first cohort. V-gene and J-gene trimming of TCR beta chains was associated with a missense DCLRE1C variant in a later genetic analysis, and the association was replicated in an independent cohort. The presence/absence analyses assumed that sequencing depth was roughly uniform across donors, and that assumption may not be true. In the study, some 180 TCR beta chains were listed as associated with cytomegalovirus. A group of highly shared sequence variants was considered likely to be a technical artifact of the sequencing pipeline. Most TCR sequences were seen in very few donors, while some public TCRs were found in many individuals. According to a later analysis, TCR association rates differed among HLA loci, with DRB1 alleles showing the most associated TCRs and HLA-C alleles showing the fewest. The only immune exposure information available for the cohort was CMV serostatus. Because HLA typing was missing for some donors at each locus, association tests included only the typed subset. The authors suggested that the approach could potentially be extended to other disease states and immunological phenotypes. Cytomegalovirus status was reported to be diagnosed by the classifier with high specificity and sensitivity in both the original and validation cohorts. The 87-base-pair reads could not distinguish some IMGT-functional V segments, including TRBV6-2 and TRBV6-3, so those segments were excluded. Compared with equally common non-associated chains, HLA-associated TCR beta chains in a later analysis were more clonally expanded and had lower generation probabilities. Because counts were too low, roughly 18 rarely observed V segments, including chromosome 9 orphons, were left out of the earlier analysis of approximately 580 of the donors. According to a later analysis, most CMV-associated TCR beta chains appeared to be HLA-restricted, and the HLA associations seemed to be driven largely by CMV exposure. Only TCR beta chains were sequenced in this cohort, and the absence of alpha or paired-chain data limited detectable features.

CDR1 SGDLS and CDR2 YYNGEE are derived from the germline V gene. The CDR3 measures 17 amino acids from cysteine to phenylalanine. The only DNA kept is the CDR3, 51 bases in frame from the first base. Germline trimming amounts to 4 bases on V and 0 bases on J, with 4 as the count of junction bases outside the gene matches. In total, more than 500 healthy bone marrow donors made up the cohort. Cohort members were all nominally healthy when sampled, although unrecorded immune exposures were likely present. The donor was CMV seropositive and belonged to the group of 250 to 300 seropositive cohort members. A peripheral blood sample was provided by each donor, and peripheral blood mononuclear cells were used for TCR beta sequencing. The Qiagen DNeasy Blood Extraction Kit was used to extract genomic DNA from the blood cell samples. This clone was counted a single time. The antigen it recognizes is unknown. No quality values exist for individual bases; no much larger clone is one base distant.

The method was the immunoSEQ multiplex PCR assay. For the multiplex PCR, a mixture combining 60 forward primers for TCR Vbeta segments and 13 reverse primers for TCR Jbeta segments was used. A multiplex PCR assay on genomic DNA amplified the CDR3 region of rearranged TCR beta genes. On the Illumina HiSeq System, the amplified TCR beta libraries were sequenced as 87-base-pair reads. In the authors' own workflow: A later analysis counted tens of millions of unique TCR beta chains across the approximately 700 repertoires, and approximately 11 million of these chains were shared by at least two donors. Raw reads were error-corrected and collapsed into unique sequences by a nearest-neighbor algorithm in which closely related sequences were merged to remove PCR and sequencing errors. CDR3 sequences were aligned to IMGT reference sequences to assign V, D and J gene segments. For a sequence to be retained, at least a six-nucleotide match to both a V gene segment and a J gene segment was required. A rearrangement counted as productive if the CDR3 had no stop codons and remained in frame with V and J, and every other rearrangement counted as non-productive. CDR3 was defined by IMGT convention, running from the second conserved V-encoded cysteine to the conserved J-encoded phenylalanine. The earlier analysis of some 600 of the donors excluded sequences that lacked an unambiguous match to a single V gene segment. An earlier analysis of a few hundred of the donors classified V segments as functional when productive rearrangements were above 56.7% and as segregating when the standard deviation between donors was above 5%. A statistical classification framework was built to diagnose cytomegalovirus status from the catalog of TCR beta chain sequences. In a later analysis, TCR nucleotide sequences were compared against IMGT/GENE-DB human TR gene sequences so that V and J genes could be assigned. In a later analysis, CDR3 sequences and most-parsimonious VDJ recombination scenarios were assigned using the TCRdist pipeline. In a later analysis, each TCR beta chain was defined by its CDR3 amino acid sequence together with its V-gene family, and reads lacking a unique V-gene family were excluded. As a way to deal with suspected cross-contamination and a sequencing artifact, a later analysis dropped 592 nucleotide sequences that were highly shared and had low generation probability. In a later analysis, a clonal expansion index was calculated for each public chain from normalized within-repertoire ranks of inferred template counts. In a later analysis, generation probabilities were computed with a VDJ recombination model fitted to out-of-frame rearrangements, and the resulting probabilities were checked against IGoR. A later analysis scored TCR-TCR, TCR-HLA and TCR-CMV co-occurrence with hypergeometric tests, applying a repertoire-size bias correction to TCR pairs. A later analysis estimated false discovery rates by permuting HLA or CMV assignments 20 times. In a later analysis, co-occurring TCRs were grouped with DBSCAN, and TCRdist sequence similarity was added when clustering was performed within HLA-allele-positive subsets. Repertoires with fewer than 30,000 or more than 120,000 public chains, plus five repertoires with anomalous nucleotide sharing, were excluded from co-occurrence clustering. Drawn from immuneACCESS, this table holds only the in-frame rearrangements with V and J called that TCRdb kept. Clones are partly lost; checked studies trace under half to an unresolved V gene and leave the rest unexplained. That table supplies the V and J calls and clone size; D and trimming were determined from the DNA. The sample table records roughly 150,000 clones; more than 75% of these occur just once. The leading ten clones occupy around 6.6% of the sample.

This sequence uses TRBV9 and TRBJ2-5, with 15 bases in between that match TRBD2. The sequenced material came from PBMCs. The sequence came from a woman between 40 and 55 years old in good health and CMV-seropositive. The DNA is TGTGCCAGCAGCTTCGGGACTAGCGGGGGGCACCAAGAGACCCAGTACTTC. The resulting protein is CASSFGTSGGHQETQYF. With all but the CDR3 taken from the reference TRBV9 and TRBJ2-5 genes, the full variable domain is: DSGVTQTPKHLITATGQRVTLRCSPRSGDLSVYWYQQSLDQGLQFLIQYYNGEERAKGNILERFSAQQFPDLHSELNLSSLELGDSALYFCASSFGTSGGHQETQYFGPGTRLLVL.